What follows describes a single T cell receptor (beta chain). Its antigen is undetermined. These data come from a study of post-analysis software for immune sequencing data. Study conclusions and caveats: Patients used several TRBV segments, including TRBV5-6, TRBV5-1 and TRBV20-1, more often than controls.

This CDR3 has 13 amino acids. Germline CDR1 and CDR2: DFQATT and SNEGSKA (reference sequence). V lost 3 bases, J lost 5 bases, and 6 bases stayed unmatched. Prepared libraries of TCR beta cDNA carried unique molecular identifiers. Via MiXCR, TCRdb re-called the PCR reads, giving one row per CDR3 protein. The table has fewer than 850,000 distinct CDR3 sequences, around 45% seen once. The V and J genes are TRBV20-1 and TRBJ2-7; 8 bases fit TRBD1. Sequencing used blood. The source of this sequence is a girl between 5 and 17 years old with multiple sclerosis. The CDR3 DNA follows: TGCAGTGCTAGGATCAGGGGGCAACACGAGCAGTACTTC. Translation: CSARIRGQHEQYF.